This T cell receptor (beta chain) originates from a study of CD8 T cells in ankylosing spondylitis. TCRdb processed the 5' RACE reads anew with MiXCR; each CDR3 protein has one entry. The sample consists of around 890,000 distinct CDR3 sequences, roughly 12% of them appearing once. The germline V gene has CDR1 MNHNS and CDR2 SASEGT. The V and J ends lost 7 bases and 6 bases, in that order; junction bases with no gene match: 8. This CDR3 region has 14 residues. Study-level results: In the blood and synovial fluid of reactive arthritis, some motif variants had been previously reported. Reportedly, significant enrichment of disease-linked clones occurred in matched ankylosing spondylitis synovial fluid. Within ankylosing spondylitis blood, a TCR beta motif made up of fewer than ten highly homologous variants appeared to be characteristic. Clones linked to disease, bearing a CD8+ phenotype, were relatively rare in peripheral blood.

This clonotype was seen many times. Its antigen is undetermined. The chain is built from TRBV6-1 and TRBJ1-5; 8 bases align to TRBD1. This receptor was obtained from a male donor with ankylosing spondylitis. The sequenced sample consisted of blood, either unsorted or a sorted T cell fraction (not recorded which). The CDR3 is CASTRQGIIQPQHF. CDR3 nucleotide sequence: TGTGCCAGCACCCGACAGGGGATTATTCAGCCCCAGCATTTT.